This T cell receptor beta chain was obtained from a study of blood T cell repertoires in COVID-19. About the study: Specimens from acute and convalescent COVID-19 originated in the United States, Italy and Spain. T cells, B-cell-depleted T cells, or PBMCs provided the cDNA or gDNA that served as material.

V gave up 4 bases and J gave up 7 bases, with 17 bases separating them. The CDR3 is made up of 15 amino acids. Per the germline V gene, CDR1 is SGDLS and CDR2 is YYNGEE. Source study methods: It was from reference gene primer amplification that nucleated cell counts were estimated. Assay used: immunoSEQ multiplex PCR; TCRdb lists only in-frame clones, some missing. V, J and clone size are those of that table, while D and trimming were read from the DNA. The data show some 170,000 clones, around 84% seen once. This clone was observed a handful of times. Cohort allocation depended upon clinical history that participants reported.

The material sequenced was PBMCs or T cells enriched from blood (not recorded which). The chain couples TRBV9 to TRBJ1-4; the D gene is possibly TRBD1 (6 bases). The receptor was derived from a man aged 35 to 55 who had recovered from COVID-19. The CDR3 nucleotides read TGTGCCAGCAGCCCAACCCAAGGACAGTTTGAAAAACTGTTTTTT. This encodes CASSPTQGQFEKLFF.